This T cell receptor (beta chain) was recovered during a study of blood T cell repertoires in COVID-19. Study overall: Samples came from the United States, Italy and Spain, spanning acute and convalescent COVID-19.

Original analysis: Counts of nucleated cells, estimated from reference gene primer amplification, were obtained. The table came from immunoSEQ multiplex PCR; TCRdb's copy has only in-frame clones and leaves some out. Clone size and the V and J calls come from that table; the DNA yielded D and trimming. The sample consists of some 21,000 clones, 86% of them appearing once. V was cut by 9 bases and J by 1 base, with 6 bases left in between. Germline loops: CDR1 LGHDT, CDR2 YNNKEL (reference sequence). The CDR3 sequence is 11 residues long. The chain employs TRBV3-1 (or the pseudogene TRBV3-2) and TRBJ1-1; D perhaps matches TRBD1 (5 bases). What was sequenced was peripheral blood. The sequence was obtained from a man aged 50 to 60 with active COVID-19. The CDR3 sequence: CASTGNTEAFF. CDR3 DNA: TGTGCCAGTACAGGGAACACTGAAGCTTTCTTT.